This TCR beta chain is from a study of T cell repertoires in cytomegalovirus infection. This clonotype was counted between two and nine times. Its antigen remains unidentified. TCRdb reprocessed the reads via MiXCR and lists one record per CDR3 protein. This sample has 100,000 to 150,000 distinct CDR3 sequences; 30% to 40% occur once, and the top ten carry roughly 58%. This clonotype was obtained from a human donor in good health (CMV status not recorded). Some clones in this sample may be carry-over from other donors' samples. This specimen consisted of CD8+ T cells from cultured PBMCs, obtained from culture after CMV antigen stimulation.

The CDR3 is CASSFIVGGSYNEQFF. The CDR3 bases are TGTGCCAGCAGTTTTATCGTGGGGGGCTCCTACAATGAGCAGTTCTTC. The chain recombines TRBV12-3 or TRBV12-4 with TRBJ2-1, with D possibly TRBD2 on 6 matching bases. This CDR3 spans 16 amino acids. V was cut by 3 bases and J by 0 bases, with 12 bases left in between.